This T cell receptor (beta chain) came from a study of neurological immune-mediated disorders (dated by TCRdb to about 2019). Turning to the overall study: Peripheral blood TCR-beta repertoires from patients with HTLV-I-associated myelopathy (HAM/TSP), patients with multiple sclerosis, and healthy controls were compared in the study using UMI-based sequencing. Alongside PBMC samples, the set of 80 to 130 TCR-beta libraries contained longitudinal samples, technical triplicates, and paired CD4+ and CD8+ T-cell subsets that had been sorted. The cohort was made up of 68 subjects, consisting of roughly 14 HAM/TSP patients, 35 or so multiple sclerosis patients and around 20 healthy controls.

This clonotype qualifies as medium-sized (0.01 to 0.1%). Its recognized antigen is unknown. No qualities accompany the bases; no much larger clone lies one base away. For sorted-subset TCR libraries, 1 million sorted CD4+ or CD8+ T cells were used. Peripheral blood underwent Ficoll-Hypaque density gradient centrifugation to isolate PBMCs, which were then cryopreserved in liquid nitrogen. Paired sorted CD4+ and CD8+ subsets came from healthy controls, HAM/TSP patients and MS patients. In the germline V gene, CDR1 corresponds to MDHEN and CDR2 to SYDVKM. Here V drops 4 bases and J drops 0 bases, and the junction holds 9 bases not matched to any gene. CDR3 length: 16 amino acids, cysteine to phenylalanine. Only CDR3 DNA remains: 48 bases, in frame from the first base. The investigation overall reported the following: TCR clonal expansion was highest in HAM/TSP patients and lowest in MS patients, with MS patients falling below even healthy controls. No identical CDR3 amino acid sequences were found to be shared among expanded clones across subjects, suggesting that TCR-beta repertoires were private in all groups.

cDNA synthesis used template-switch 5'RACE with a primer carrying a 10-nucleotide random unique molecular identifier tagging each TCR transcript. Every sequencing run covered 15-18 subjects and yielded more than 170 million TCR-beta sequences. The RNeasy kit was used for extraction of total RNA. The KAPA Real-time Library Amplification kit was used to amplify TCR-beta VDJ regions with primers targeting the TCR constant region and the 5'RACE anchor. Sample indexes and Illumina adaptors were added in a first PCR, and a second PCR then increased library yield. After purification with Ampure beads, the TCR product of roughly 650 bp was size-selected on a 2% E-gel SizeSelection system. Before pooling, libraries had their quality checked on a Bioanalyzer, their concentration measured with Qubit, and their quantity determined with the Kapa Library Quantification kit. An Illumina HiSeq 2500 sequenced the libraries paired-end 2 x 150 bp. To increase sequence diversity, about 24-32% phiX was spiked into each library pool. The original methods were these. Quality-filtered reads were processed with the UMI-based MiGEC pipeline, and over 75% of raw TCR sequences were removed by the MiGEC pipeline during error correction. IMGT germline references were used for aligning VDJ genes, and each clonotype was defined as a unique CDR3 amino acid sequence together with its V-J genes. VDJtools evaluated clonal expansion, Shannon diversity and CDR3 relatedness (CalcPairwiseDistances, ClusterSamples); CLCbio workbench built phylogenetic trees. A clone was classed as expanded if it had 8 or more unique UMIs, a cutoff based on coefficient-of-variation modelling across technical triplicates. The public reads were reanalyzed by TCRdb: fastp trimming at Q25, MiXCR alignment, in-frame beta chains only. Rows are combined by CDR3 protein, so each entry shows the most common genes and DNA. TCRdb assigned the V and J calls; the authors' analysis was not used. The sample table shows some 20,000 distinct CDR3 sequences, and 14% are seen once. 6% to 8.5% of the sample goes to the ten largest clones.

The chain joins TRBV28 to TRBJ2-7, with TRBD2 identical over 7 junction bases. This clonotype was obtained from a woman aged 55-75 years with HTLV-1-associated myelopathy (HAM/TSP). Specimen: CD4+ T cells from blood. Read as DNA, the sequence is TGTGCCAGCAGTTCCATAGCGTGGGAGGGCTCCTACGAGCAGTACTTC. The resulting protein is CASSSIAWEGSYEQYF.